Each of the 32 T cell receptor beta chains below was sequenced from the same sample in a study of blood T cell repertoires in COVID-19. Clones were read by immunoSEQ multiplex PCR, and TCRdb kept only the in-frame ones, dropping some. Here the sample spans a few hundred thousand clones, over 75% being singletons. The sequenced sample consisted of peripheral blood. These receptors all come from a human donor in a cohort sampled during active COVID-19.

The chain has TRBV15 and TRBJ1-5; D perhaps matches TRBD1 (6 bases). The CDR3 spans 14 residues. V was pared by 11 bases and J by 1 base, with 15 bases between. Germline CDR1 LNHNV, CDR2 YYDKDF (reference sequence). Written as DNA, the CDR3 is TGTGCCGCCGGGACACTCATAAGCAATCAGCCCCAGCATTTT. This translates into CAAGTLISNQPQHF.

The CDR3 DNA reads TGTGCCAGCTCACCGTCGGCGGGGGTCCCCTACGAGCAGTACTTC. Translated, it gives CASSPSAGVPYEQYF. The V gene is TRBV18, the J gene TRBJ2-7; 7 bases are a match to TRBD2. The CDR3 has 15 amino acids. The germline CDR1 and CDR2 sequences are KGHSH and LQKENI. V gave up 3 bases and J gave up 2 bases; unmatched junction bases: 7.

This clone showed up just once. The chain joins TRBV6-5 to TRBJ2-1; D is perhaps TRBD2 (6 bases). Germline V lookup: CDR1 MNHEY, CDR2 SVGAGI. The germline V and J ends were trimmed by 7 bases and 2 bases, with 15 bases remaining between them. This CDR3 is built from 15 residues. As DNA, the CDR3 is TGTGCCAGCACCCTAAGGGAGGAAACCTACAATGAGCAGTTCTTC. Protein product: CASTLREETYNEQFF.

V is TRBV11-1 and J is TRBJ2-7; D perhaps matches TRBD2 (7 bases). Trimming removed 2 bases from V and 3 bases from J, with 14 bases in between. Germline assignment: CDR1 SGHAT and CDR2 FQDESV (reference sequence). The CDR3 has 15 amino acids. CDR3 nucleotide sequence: TGTGCCAGCAGCTTAAGCGGGGACACTGTCTACGAGCAGTACTTC. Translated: CASSLSGDTVYEQYF.

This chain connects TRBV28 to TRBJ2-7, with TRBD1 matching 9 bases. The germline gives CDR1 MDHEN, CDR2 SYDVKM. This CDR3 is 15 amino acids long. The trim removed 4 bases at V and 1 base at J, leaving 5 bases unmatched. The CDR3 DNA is TGTGCCAGCAGTTGGGGGGGGACAGGGTCCTACGAGCAGTACTTC. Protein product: CASSWGGTGSYEQYF. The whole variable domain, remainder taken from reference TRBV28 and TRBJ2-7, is DVKVTQSSRYLVKRTGEKVFLECVQDMDHENMFWYRQDPGLGLRLIYFSYDVKMKEKGDIPEGYSVSREKKERFSLILESASTNQTSMYLCASSWGGTGSYEQYFGPGTRLTVT.

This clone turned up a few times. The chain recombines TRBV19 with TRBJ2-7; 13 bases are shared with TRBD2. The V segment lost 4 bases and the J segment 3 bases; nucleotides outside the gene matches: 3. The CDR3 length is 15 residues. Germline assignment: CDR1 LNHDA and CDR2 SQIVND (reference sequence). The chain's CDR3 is CASSTGLAGVYEQYF. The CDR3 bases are TGTGCCAGTAGTACAGGACTAGCGGGGGTCTACGAGCAGTACTTC.

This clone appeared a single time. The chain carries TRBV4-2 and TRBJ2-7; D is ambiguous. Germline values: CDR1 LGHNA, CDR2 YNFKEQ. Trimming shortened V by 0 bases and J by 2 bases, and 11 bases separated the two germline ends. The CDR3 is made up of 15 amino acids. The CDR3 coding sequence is TGTGCCAGCAGCCAAGAAAAGTACACCACCTACGAGCAGTACTTC. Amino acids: CASSQEKYTTYEQYF.

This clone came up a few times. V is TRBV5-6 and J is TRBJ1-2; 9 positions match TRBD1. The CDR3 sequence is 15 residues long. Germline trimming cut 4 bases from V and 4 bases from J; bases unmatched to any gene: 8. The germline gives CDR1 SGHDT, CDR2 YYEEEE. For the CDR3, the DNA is TGTGCCAGCAGCGAGGGGACAGGGTTGAGCTATGGCTACACCTTC. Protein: CASSEGTGLSYGYTF.

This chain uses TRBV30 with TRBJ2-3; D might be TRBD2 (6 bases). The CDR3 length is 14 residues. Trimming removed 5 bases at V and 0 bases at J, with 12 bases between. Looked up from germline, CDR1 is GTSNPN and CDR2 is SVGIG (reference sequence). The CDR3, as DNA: TGTGCCTGGGGGGCGGGGACTAGCACAGATACGCAGTATTTT. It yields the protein CAWGAGTSTDTQYF. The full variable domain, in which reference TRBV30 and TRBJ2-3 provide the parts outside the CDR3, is SQTIHQWPATLVQPVGSPLSLECTVEGTSNPNLYWYRQAAGRGLQLLFYSVGIGQISSEVPQNLSASRPQDRQFILSSKKLLLSDSGFYLCAWGAGTSTDTQYFGPGTRLTVL.

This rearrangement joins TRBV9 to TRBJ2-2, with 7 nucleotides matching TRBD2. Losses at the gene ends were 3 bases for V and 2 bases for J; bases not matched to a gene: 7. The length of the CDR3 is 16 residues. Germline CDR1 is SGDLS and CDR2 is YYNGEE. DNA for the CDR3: TGTGCCAGCAGCGGCTTTGGGGGGGTAAACACCGGGGAGCTGTTTTTT. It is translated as CASSGFGGVNTGELFF.

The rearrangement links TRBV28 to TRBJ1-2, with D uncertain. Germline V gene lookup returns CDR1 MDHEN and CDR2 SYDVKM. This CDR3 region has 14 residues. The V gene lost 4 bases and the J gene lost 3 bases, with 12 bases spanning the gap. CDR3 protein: CASSSDDEDYGYTF. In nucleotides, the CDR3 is TGTGCCAGCAGTTCCGACGACGAGGACTATGGCTACACCTTC.

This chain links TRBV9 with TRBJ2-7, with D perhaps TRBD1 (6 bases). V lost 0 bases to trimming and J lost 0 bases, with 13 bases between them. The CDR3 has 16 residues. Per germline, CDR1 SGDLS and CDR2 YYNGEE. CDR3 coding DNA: TGTGCCAGCAGCGTAGATGGGGGCTCAACCTCCTACGAGCAGTACTTC. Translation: CASSVDGGSTSYEQYF.

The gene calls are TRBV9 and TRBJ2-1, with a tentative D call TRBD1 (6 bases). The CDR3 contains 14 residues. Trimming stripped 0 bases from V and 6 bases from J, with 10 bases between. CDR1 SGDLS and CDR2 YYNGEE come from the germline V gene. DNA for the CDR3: TGTGCCAGCAGCGTAGCTGGGGGCGGCAATGAGCAGTTCTTC. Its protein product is CASSVAGGGNEQFF.

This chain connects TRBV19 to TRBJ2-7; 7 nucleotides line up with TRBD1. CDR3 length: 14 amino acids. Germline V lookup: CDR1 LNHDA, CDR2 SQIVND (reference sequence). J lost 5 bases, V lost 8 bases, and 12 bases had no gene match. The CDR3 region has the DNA TGTGCCAGTTCTACAGGGGAGAGGTTCCACGAGCAGTACTTC. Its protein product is CASSTGERFHEQYF.

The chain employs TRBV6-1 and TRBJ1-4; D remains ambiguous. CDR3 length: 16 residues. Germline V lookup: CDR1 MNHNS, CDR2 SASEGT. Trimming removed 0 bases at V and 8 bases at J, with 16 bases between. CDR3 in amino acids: CASSEARPGWREKLFF. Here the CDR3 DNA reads TGTGCCAGCAGTGAAGCCCGTCCGGGTTGGAGGGAAAAACTGTTTTTT.

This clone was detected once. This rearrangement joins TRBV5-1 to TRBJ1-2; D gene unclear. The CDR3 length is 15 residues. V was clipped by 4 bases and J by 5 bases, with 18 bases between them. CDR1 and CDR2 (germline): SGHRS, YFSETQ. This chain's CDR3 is CASSPEGLGSYGYTF. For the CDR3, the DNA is TGCGCCAGCAGCCCGGAGGGATTAGGGTCTTATGGCTACACCTTC. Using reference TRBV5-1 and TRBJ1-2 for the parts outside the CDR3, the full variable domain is KAGVTQTPRYLIKTRGQQVTLSCSPISGHRSVSWYQQTPGQGLQFLFEYFSETQRNKGNFPGRFSGRQFSNSRSEMNVSTLELGDSALYLCASSPEGLGSYGYTFGSGTRLTVV.

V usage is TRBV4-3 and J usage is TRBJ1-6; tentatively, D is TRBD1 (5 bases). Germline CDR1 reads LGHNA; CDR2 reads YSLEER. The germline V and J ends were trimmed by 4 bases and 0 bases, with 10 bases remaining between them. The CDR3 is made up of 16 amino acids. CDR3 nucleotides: TGCGCCAGCAGCCGGGGCGCAGGCTCCTATAATTCACCCCTCCACTTT. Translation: CASSRGAGSYNSPLHF.

CDR3 region: CASSLRQREGYTF. The DNA for the CDR3 is TGTGCCAGCAGCTTGCGGCAGCGCGAAGGCTACACCTTC. V is TRBV5-6 and J is TRBJ1-2; D unclear. V was clipped by 1 base and J by 8 bases, with 12 bases between them. The CDR3 loop spans 13 amino acids. CDR1 SGHDT and CDR2 YYEEEE come from the germline V gene.

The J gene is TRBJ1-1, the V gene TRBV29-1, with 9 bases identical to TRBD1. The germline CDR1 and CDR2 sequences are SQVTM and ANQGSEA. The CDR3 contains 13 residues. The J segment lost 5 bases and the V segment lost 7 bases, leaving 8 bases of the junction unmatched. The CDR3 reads CSGIQGAGTEAFF. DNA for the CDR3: TGCAGCGGTATACAGGGGGCGGGAACTGAAGCTTTCTTT.

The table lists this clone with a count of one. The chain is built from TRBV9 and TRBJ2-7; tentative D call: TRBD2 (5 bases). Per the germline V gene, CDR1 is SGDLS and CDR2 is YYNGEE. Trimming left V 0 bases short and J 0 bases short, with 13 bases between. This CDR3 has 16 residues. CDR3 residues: CASSVEGSDLSYEQYF. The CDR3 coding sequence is TGTGCCAGCAGCGTAGAGGGTAGCGACCTCTCCTACGAGCAGTACTTC. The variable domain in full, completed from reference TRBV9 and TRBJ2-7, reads DSGVTQTPKHLITATGQRVTLRCSPRSGDLSVYWYQQSLDQGLQFLIQYYNGEERAKGNILERFSAQQFPDLHSELNLSSLELGDSALYFCASSVEGSDLSYEQYFGPGTRLTVT.

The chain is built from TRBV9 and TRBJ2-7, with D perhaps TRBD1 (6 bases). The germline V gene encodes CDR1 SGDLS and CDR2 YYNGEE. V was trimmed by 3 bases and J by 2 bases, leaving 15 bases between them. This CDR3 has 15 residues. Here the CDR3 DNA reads TGTGCCAGCAGCGCTACCGGGACACCTGCCTACGAGCAGTACTTC. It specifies CASSATGTPAYEQYF. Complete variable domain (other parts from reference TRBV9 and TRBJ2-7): DSGVTQTPKHLITATGQRVTLRCSPRSGDLSVYWYQQSLDQGLQFLIQYYNGEERAKGNILERFSAQQFPDLHSELNLSSLELGDSALYFCASSATGTPAYEQYFGPGTRLTVT.

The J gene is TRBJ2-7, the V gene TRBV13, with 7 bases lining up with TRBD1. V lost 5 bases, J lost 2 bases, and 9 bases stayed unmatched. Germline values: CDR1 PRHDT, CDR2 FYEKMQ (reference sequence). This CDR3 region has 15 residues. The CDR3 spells CASSLTGTAPYEQYF. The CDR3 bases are TGTGCCAGCAGCCTAACCGGGACAGCCCCCTACGAGCAGTACTTC.

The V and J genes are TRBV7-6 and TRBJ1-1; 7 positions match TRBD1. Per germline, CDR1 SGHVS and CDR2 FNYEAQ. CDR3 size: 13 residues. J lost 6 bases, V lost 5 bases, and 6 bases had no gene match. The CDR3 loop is CASSQQGLAEAFF. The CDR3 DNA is TGTGCCAGCAGCCAACAGGGGCTAGCTGAAGCTTTCTTT.

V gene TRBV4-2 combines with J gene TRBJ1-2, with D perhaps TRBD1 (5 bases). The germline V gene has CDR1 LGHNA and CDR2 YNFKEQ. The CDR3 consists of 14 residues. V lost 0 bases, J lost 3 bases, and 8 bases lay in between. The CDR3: CASSQDRRDYGYTF. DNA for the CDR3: TGTGCCAGCAGCCAAGATCGCAGGGACTATGGCTACACCTTC.

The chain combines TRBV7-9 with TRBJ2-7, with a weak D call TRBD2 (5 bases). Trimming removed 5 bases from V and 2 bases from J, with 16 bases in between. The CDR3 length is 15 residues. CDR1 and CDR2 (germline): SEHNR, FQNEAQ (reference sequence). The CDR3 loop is CASSPRGSPPYEQYF. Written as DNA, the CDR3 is TGTGCCAGCAGCCCCCGGGGTAGCCCGCCCTACGAGCAGTACTTC.

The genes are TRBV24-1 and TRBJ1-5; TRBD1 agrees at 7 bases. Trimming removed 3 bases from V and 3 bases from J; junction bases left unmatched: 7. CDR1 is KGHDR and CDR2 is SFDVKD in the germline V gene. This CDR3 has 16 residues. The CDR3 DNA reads TGTGCCACCAGTGATAAGGGACAGCCGATCAATCAGCCCCAGCATTTT. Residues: CATSDKGQPINQPQHF.

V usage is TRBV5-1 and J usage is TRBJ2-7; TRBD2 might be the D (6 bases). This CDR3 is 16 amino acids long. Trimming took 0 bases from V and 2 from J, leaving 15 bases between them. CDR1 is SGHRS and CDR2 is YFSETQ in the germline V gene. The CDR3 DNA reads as TGCGCCAGCAGCTTGGCCGGGGGTTCAGCGGCCTACGAGCAGTACTTC. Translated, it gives CASSLAGGSAAYEQYF.

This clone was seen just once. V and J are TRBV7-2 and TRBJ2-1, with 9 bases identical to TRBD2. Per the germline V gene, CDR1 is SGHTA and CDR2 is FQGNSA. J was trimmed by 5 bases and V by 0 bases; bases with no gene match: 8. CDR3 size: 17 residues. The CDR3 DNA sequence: TGTGCCAGCAGCTTAGCCCCCCTAGCGGGACGCGACAATGAGCAGTTCTTC. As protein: CASSLAPLAGRDNEQFF.

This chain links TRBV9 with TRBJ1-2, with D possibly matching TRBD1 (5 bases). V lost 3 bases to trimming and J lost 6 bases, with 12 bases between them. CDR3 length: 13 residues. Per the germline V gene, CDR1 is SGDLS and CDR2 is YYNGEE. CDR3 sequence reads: CASSGGAGNGYTF. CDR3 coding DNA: TGTGCCAGCAGCGGCGGGGCAGGGAATGGCTACACCTTC. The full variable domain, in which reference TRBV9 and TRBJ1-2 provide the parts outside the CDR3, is DSGVTQTPKHLITATGQRVTLRCSPRSGDLSVYWYQQSLDQGLQFLIQYYNGEERAKGNILERFSAQQFPDLHSELNLSSLELGDSALYFCASSGGAGNGYTFGSGTRLTVV.

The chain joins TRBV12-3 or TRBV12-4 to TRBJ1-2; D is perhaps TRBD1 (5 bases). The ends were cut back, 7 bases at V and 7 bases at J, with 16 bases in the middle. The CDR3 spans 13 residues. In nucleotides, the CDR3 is TGTGCCAGCAAGGTCGGGGGGGGTCTTGGCTACACCTTC. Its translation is CASKVGGGLGYTF.

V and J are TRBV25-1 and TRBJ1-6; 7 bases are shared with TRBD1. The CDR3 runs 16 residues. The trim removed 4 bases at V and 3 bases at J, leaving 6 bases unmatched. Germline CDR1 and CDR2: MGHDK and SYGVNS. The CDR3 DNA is TGTGCCAGCAGTGTTCGGACAGGCCGCTATAATTCACCCCTCCACTTT. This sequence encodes CASSVRTGRYNSPLHF.

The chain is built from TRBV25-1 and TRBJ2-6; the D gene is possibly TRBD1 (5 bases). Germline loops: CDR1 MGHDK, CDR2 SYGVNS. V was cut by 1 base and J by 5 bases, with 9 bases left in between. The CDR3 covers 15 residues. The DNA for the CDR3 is TGTGCCAGCAGTGAATTAGGGGATAGGGCCAACGTCCTGACTTTC. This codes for CASSELGDRANVLTF.